The 13 T cell receptor beta chains presented below share a single source sample, sequenced in a study of graft-versus-host responses after intestinal transplantation. Clones were read by immunoSEQ multiplex PCR, and TCRdb kept only the in-frame ones, dropping some. The sample shows around 20,000 clones, 75% to 95% of them seen only once. Sample: PBMCs, taken less than 400 days after transplant. These receptors were obtained from a human patient who received an intestinal transplant, so some T cells may come from the graft donor.

This chain links TRBV21-1 with TRBJ2-7; the table names TRBD1, a call not compared with the DNA. TRBV21-1 is a pseudogene. The CDR3 is made up of 15 amino acids. CDR3 protein: CASSKKTGRYYEQYF. The CDR3 nucleotides are TGTGCCAGCAGCAAGAAGACAGGGCGATACTACGAGCAGTACTTC.

V gene TRBV4-3 combines with J gene TRBJ2-7; D gene ambiguous. Germline V CDR1 and CDR2: LGHNA, YSLEER. Trimming took off 0 bases at V and 6 bases at J, with 9 bases between the two ends. This CDR3 has 13 amino acids. The CDR3 loop is CASSQDGGIEQYF. The CDR3 DNA is TGCGCCAGCAGCCAAGATGGTGGGATCGAGCAGTACTTC.

This chain links TRBV6-1 with TRBJ2-3; 9 bases are shared with TRBD2. V shed 2 bases and J 1 base; nucleotides not matched to a gene: 1. The germline V gene encodes CDR1 MNHNS and CDR2 SASEGT. The CDR3 length is 15 residues. Here the CDR3 reads CASSEWTSGTDTQYF. DNA of the CDR3: TGTGCCAGCAGTGAATGGACTAGCGGCACAGATACGCAGTATTTT.

The chain joins TRBV28 to TRBJ1-1; D is unresolved. The CDR3 spans 11 residues. Germline CDR1 and CDR2: MDHEN and SYDVKM. V dropped 7 bases and J dropped 11 bases, with 14 bases sitting between them. The CDR3 DNA reads TGTGCCAGCATCCTGGGGAGGGAGGCTTTCTTT. Translated: CASILGREAFF.

The rearrangement links TRBV6-1 to TRBJ2-7; weak D call: TRBD1 (5 bases). V was trimmed by 8 bases and J by 0 bases, leaving 8 bases between them. The CDR3 loop spans 12 amino acids. Germline V gene data show CDR1 as MNHNS and CDR2 as SASEGT. The CDR3: CASADNSYEQYF. The CDR3, as DNA: TGTGCCAGCGCGGACAACTCCTACGAGCAGTACTTC.

The CDR3 spells CASSTRTGSLWEQFF. CDR3 coding DNA: TGTGCCAGCAGTACCCGGACAGGGAGCCTGTGGGAGCAGTTCTTC. This chain connects TRBV6-1 to TRBJ2-1; TRBD1 matches at 8 bases. The CDR3 consists of 15 residues. V lost 5 bases, J lost 10 bases, and 13 bases stayed unmatched. Germline lookup yields CDR1 MNHNS and CDR2 SASEGT.

This clone has just a few counts. This sample includes further DNA sequences coding for the same CDR3. The chain joins TRBV6-5 to TRBJ2-2; 11 bases line up with TRBD1. The CDR3 contains 16 residues. From germline, CDR1 is MNHEY and CDR2 SVGAGI. V shed 2 bases, J shed 5 bases, and the junction held 4 bases outside the gene matches. CDR3 sequence reads: CASSYGTGGGTGELFF. The CDR3 DNA sequence: TGTGCCAGCAGTTACGGGACAGGGGGTGGGACCGGGGAGCTGTTTTTT.

The V gene is TRBV6-1, the J gene TRBJ1-1, with D tentatively TRBD1 (6 bases). This CDR3 spans 14 amino acids. V was shortened by 6 bases and J by 0 bases, with 11 bases between the two germline ends. Germline CDR1 is MNHNS and CDR2 is SASEGT. In DNA, the CDR3 is TGTGCCAGCAGGGGAACAGGGATGAACACTGAAGCTTTCTTT. Translated: CASRGTGMNTEAFF.

The chain joins TRBV4-2 to TRBJ1-1; no clear D. This CDR3 has 14 residues. The V gene lost 4 bases and the J gene lost 0 bases, with 9 bases spanning the gap. Per the germline V gene, CDR1 is LGHNA and CDR2 is YNFKEQ. The CDR3 DNA sequence: TGTGCCAGCAGCCGAGAGGCCCTGAACACTGAAGCTTTCTTT. It is translated as CASSREALNTEAFF.

The chain employs TRBV9 and TRBJ2-5; D not certain. TRBJ2-7 matches the DNA end more closely, so the J call is doubtful. Germline V lookup: CDR1 SGDLS, CDR2 YYNGEE. The CDR3 is made up of 14 amino acids. The CDR3 DNA sequence: TGTGCCAGCAGCCGATACGACGGCCCCTACGAGCAGTACTTC. The encoded protein is CASSRYDGPYEQYF.

The CDR3 is CASSFGGNTEAFF. CDR3 nucleotide sequence: TGTGCCAGCAGTTTTGGGGGGAACACTGAAGCTTTCTTT. This chain links TRBV28 with TRBJ1-1; a possible D gene is TRBD1 (5 bases). Per the germline V gene, CDR1 is MDHEN and CDR2 is SYDVKM. V dropped 3 bases and J dropped 1 base, with 6 bases sitting between them. There are 13 residues in the CDR3.

The chain couples TRBV5-1 to TRBJ2-7; 11 nucleotides line up with TRBD2. Germline CDR1 SGHRS, CDR2 YFSETQ. With 3 bases clipped from V and 0 bases from J, the junction kept 5 bases outside the gene matches. The CDR3 length is 16 residues. CDR3 coding DNA: TGCGCCAGCAGCTCAGGGACTAGCGGCTACTCCTACGAGCAGTACTTC. Protein sequence: CASSSGTSGYSYEQYF.

In its sample, this clone was seen once. The chain combines TRBV5-1 with TRBJ2-7, with 11 bases aligning to TRBD2. With V trimmed by 4 bases and J by 1 base, 4 bases remained unmatched. The length of the CDR3 is 15 residues. Germline CDR1 is SGHRS and CDR2 is YFSETQ. CDR3 nucleotide sequence: TGCGCCAGCAGCCGCGGGACTAGCGGATCCTACGAGCAGTACTTC. Amino acids: CASSRGTSGSYEQYF.